This T cell receptor (beta chain) was identified in a study of blood T cell repertoires in COVID-19. As for the study in general: PBMCs, B-cell-depleted T cells, or T cells were the source of the cDNA or gDNA that made up the material.

Cohort assignment relied on participant-reported clinical history. The CDR3 is 15 amino acids. Germline values: CDR1 SGHVS, CDR2 FNYEAQ. Trimming stripped 1 base from V and 5 bases from J, with 15 bases between. Assay used: immunoSEQ multiplex PCR; TCRdb lists only in-frame clones, some missing. The sample includes approximately 450,000 clones, roughly nine tenths seen only once; the top ten take roughly 1.1%. Sequencing input: PBMCs or T cells enriched from blood (not recorded which). The TCR originated in a man younger than 40 who had recovered from COVID-19. The J gene is TRBJ2-7, the V gene TRBV7-6; the D gene is possibly TRBD2 (5 bases). CDR3 region: CASSLGRTDRNEQYF. CDR3 sequence (DNA): TGTGCCAGCAGCTTAGGGAGGACGGACCGGAACGAGCAGTACTTC.